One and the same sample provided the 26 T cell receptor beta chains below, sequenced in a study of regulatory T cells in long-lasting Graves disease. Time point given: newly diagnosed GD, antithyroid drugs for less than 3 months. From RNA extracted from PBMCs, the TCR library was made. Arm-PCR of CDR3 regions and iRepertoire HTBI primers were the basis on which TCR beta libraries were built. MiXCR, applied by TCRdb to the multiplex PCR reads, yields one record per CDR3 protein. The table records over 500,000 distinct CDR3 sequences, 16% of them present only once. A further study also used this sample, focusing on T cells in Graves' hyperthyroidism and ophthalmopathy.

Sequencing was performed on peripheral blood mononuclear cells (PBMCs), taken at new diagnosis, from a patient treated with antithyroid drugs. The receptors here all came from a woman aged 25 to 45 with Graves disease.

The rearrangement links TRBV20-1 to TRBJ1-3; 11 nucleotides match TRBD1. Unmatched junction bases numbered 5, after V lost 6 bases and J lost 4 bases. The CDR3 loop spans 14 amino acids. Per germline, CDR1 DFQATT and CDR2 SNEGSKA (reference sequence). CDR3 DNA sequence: TGCAGTGCCCCGGGACAGGGGGTCGGAAACACCATATATTTT. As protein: CSAPGQGVGNTIYF.

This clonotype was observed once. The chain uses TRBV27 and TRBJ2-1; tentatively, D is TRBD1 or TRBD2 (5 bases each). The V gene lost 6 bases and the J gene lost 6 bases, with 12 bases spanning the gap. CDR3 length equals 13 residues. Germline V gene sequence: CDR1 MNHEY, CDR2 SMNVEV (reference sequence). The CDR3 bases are TGTGCCAGCAGGAGGGCCGGGACCAATGAGCAGTTCTTC. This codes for CASRRAGTNEQFF.

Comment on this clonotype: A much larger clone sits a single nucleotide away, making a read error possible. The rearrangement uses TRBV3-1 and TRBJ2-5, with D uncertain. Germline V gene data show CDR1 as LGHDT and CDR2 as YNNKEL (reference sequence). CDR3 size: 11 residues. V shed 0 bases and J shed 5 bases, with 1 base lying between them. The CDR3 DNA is TGTGCCAGCAGCCAAGACGAGACCCAGTACTTC. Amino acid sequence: CASSQDETQYF.

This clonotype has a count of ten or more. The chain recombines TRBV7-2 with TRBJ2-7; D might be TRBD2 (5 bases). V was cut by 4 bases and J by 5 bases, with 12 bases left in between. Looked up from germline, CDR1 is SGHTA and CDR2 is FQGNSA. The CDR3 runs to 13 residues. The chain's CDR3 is CASSSQRRDEQYF. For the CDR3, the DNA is TGTGCCAGCAGCTCTCAAAGGCGGGACGAGCAGTACTTC.

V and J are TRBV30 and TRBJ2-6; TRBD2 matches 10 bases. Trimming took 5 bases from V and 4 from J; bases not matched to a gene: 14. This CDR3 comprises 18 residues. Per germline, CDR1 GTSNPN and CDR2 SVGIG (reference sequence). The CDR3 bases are TGTGCCTGGCTCGTAGCGGGAGGAGCCTCACCCGGGGCCAACGTCCTGACTTTC. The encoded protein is CAWLVAGGASPGANVLTF.

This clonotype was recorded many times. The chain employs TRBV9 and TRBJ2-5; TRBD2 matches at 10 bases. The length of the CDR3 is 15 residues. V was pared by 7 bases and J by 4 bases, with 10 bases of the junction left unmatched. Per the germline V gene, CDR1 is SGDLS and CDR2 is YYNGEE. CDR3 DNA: TGTGCCAGCTCCAAGACTAGCGGGCTTGGAGAGACCCAGTACTTC. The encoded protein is CASSKTSGLGETQYF.

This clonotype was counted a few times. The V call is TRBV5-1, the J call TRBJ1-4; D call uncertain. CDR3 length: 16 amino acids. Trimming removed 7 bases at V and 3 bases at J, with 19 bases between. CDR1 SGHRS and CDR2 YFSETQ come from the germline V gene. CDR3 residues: CASSTTGGRPNEKLFF. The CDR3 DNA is TGCGCCAGCTCTACGACGGGAGGCCGCCCTAATGAAAAACTGTTTTTT.

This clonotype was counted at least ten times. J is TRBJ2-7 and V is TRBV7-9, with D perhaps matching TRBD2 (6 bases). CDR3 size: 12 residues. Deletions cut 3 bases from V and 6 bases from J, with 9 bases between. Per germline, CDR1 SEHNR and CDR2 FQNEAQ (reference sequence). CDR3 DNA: TGTGCCAGCAGCTTCGGAGGGATCGAGCAGTACTTC. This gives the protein CASSFGGIEQYF.

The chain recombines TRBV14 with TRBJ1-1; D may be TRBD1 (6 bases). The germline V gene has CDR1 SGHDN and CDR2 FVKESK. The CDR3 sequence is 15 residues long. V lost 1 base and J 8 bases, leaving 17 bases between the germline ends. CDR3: CASSQGENRAEEAFF. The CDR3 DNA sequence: TGTGCCAGCAGCCAAGGAGAAAACAGGGCGGAGGAAGCTTTCTTT. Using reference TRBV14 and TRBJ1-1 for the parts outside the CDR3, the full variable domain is EAGVTQFPSHSVIEKGQTVTLRCDPISGHDNLYWYRRVMGKEIKFLLHFVKESKQDESGMPNNRFLAERTGGTYSTLKVQPAELEDSGVYFCASSQGENRAEEAFFGQGTRLTVV.

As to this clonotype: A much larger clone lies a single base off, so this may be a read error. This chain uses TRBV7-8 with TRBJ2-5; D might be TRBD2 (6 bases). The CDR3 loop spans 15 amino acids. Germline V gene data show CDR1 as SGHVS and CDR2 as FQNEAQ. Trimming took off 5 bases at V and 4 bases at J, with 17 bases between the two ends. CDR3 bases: TGTGCCAGCAGCGGAAGGAGGGGATTCGCAGAGACCCAGTACTTC. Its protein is CASSGRRGFAETQYF.

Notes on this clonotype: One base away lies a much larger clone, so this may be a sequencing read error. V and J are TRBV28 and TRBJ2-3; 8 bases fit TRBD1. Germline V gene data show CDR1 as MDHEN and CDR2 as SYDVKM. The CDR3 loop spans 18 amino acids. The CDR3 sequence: CVSDPWSYTGQATDTQYF. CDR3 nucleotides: TGTGTCAGCGACCCTTGGTCGTACACGGGACAGGCCACAGATACGCAGTATTTT.

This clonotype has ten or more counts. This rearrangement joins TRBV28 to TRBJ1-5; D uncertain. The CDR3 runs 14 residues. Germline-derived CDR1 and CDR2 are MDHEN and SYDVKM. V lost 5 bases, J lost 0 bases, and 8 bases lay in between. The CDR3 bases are TGTGCCAGCAGTACAAAACCTAGCAATCAGCCCCAGCATTTT. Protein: CASSTKPSNQPQHF. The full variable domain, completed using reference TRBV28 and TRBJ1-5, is DVKVTQSSRYLVKRTGEKVFLECVQDMDHENMFWYRQDPGLGLRLIYFSYDVKMKEKGDIPEGYSVSREKKERFSLILESASTNQTSMYLCASSTKPSNQPQHFGDGTRLSIL.

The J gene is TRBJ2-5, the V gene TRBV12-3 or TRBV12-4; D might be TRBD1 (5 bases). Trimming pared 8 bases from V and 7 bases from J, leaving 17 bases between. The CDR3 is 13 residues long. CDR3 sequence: CASGPRQIGTQYF. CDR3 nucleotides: TGTGCCAGCGGTCCACGACAGATAGGGACCCAGTACTTC.

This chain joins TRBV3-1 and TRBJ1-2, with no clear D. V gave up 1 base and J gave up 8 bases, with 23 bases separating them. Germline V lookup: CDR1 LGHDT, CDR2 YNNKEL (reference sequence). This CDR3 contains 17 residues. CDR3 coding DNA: TGTGCCAGCAGCCAAGGAGCGTCGCCAGGCCAGGCGCGAGGCTACACCTTC. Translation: CASSQGASPGQARGYTF.

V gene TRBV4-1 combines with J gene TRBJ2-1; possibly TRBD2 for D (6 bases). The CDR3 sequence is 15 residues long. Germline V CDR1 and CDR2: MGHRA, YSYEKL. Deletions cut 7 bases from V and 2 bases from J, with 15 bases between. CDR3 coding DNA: TGCGCCAGCAAGGAGGGTATGGCGGCCTACAATGAGCAGTTCTTC. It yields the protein CASKEGMAAYNEQFF.

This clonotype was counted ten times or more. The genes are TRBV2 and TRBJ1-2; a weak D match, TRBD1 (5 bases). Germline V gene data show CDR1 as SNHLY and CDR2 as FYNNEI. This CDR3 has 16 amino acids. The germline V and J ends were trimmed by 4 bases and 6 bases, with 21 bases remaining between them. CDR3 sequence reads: CASSVAAWGRNNGYTF. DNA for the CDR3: TGTGCCAGCAGTGTGGCCGCTTGGGGCAGGAACAATGGCTACACCTTC. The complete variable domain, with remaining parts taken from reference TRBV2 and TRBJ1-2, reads EPEVTQTPSHQVTQMGQEVILRCVPISNHLYFYWYRQILGQKVEFLVSFYNNEISEKSEIFDDQFSVERPDGSNFTLKIRSTKLEDSAMYFCASSVAAWGRNNGYTFGSGTRLTVV.

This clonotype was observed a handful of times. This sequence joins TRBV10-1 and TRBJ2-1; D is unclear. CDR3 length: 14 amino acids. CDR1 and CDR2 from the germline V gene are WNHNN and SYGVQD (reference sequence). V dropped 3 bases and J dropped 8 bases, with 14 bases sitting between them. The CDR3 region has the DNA TGCGCCAGCAGTGATGGAGCAGCCCGGGATGAGCAGTTCTTC. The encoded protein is CASSDGAARDEQFF.

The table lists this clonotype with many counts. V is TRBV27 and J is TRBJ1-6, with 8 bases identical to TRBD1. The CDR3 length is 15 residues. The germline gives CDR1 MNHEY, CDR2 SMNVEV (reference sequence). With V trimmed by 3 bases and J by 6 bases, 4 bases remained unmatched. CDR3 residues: CASSFPDRVNSPLHF. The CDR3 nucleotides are TGTGCCAGCAGTTTTCCGGACAGGGTTAATTCACCCCTCCACTTT.

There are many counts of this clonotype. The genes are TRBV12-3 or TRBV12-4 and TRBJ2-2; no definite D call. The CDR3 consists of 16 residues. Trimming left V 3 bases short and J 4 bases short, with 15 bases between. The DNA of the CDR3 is TGTGCCAGCAGTTTTATTGGGCCTGGGCCCACCGGGGAGCTGTTTTTT. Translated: CASSFIGPGPTGELFF.

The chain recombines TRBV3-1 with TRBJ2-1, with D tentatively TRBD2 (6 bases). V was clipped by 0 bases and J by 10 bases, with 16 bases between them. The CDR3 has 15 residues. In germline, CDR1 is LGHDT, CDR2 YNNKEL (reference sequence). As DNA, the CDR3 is TGTGCCAGCAGCCAAGATTCAGGGCTCCGGGAGGAGCAGTTCTTC. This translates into CASSQDSGLREEQFF.

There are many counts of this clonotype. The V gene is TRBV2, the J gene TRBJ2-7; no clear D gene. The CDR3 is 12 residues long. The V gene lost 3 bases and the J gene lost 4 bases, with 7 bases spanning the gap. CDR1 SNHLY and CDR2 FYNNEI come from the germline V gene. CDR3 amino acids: CASSELGYEQYF. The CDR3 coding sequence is TGTGCCAGCAGTGAGCTGGGATACGAGCAGTACTTC. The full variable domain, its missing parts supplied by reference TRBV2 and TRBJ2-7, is EPEVTQTPSHQVTQMGQEVILRCVPISNHLYFYWYRQILGQKVEFLVSFYNNEISEKSEIFDDQFSVERPDGSNFTLKIRSTKLEDSAMYFCASSELGYEQYFGPGTRLTVT.

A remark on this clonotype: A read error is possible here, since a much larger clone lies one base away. The CDR3 protein is CASSQGKTEAFF. The CDR3 DNA follows: TGTGCCAGCAGCCAAGGGAAGACTGAAGCTTTCTTT. The genes are TRBV6-1 and TRBJ1-1; D is unresolved. Germline V gives CDR1 MNHNS, CDR2 SASEGT. CDR3 length: 12 amino acids. With 6 bases removed from V and 5 bases from J, the gap between germline ends came to 10 bases.

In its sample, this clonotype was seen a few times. This CDR3 reads CASGLVRGGQGWYEQYF. In nucleotides, the CDR3 is TGTGCTAGTGGTTTGGTACGAGGTGGACAGGGATGGTACGAGCAGTACTTC. The V call is TRBV12-5, the J call TRBJ2-7; 8 bases map to TRBD1. The CDR3 runs 17 residues. The V segment lost 0 bases and the J segment 4 bases; nucleotides outside the gene matches: 11. Germline assignment: CDR1 LGHNT and CDR2 FRNRAP. Filled out from reference TRBV12-5 and TRBJ2-7, the complete variable domain reads DARVTQTPRHKVTEMGQEVTMRCQPILGHNTVFWYRQTMMQGLELLAYFRNRAPLDDSGMPKDRFSAEMPDATLATLKIQPSEPRDSAVYFCASGLVRGGQGWYEQYFGPGTRLTVT.

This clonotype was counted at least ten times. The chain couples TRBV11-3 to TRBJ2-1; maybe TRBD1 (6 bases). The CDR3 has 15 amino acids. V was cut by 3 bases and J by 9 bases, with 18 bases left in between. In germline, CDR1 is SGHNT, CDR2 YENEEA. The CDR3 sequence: CASSLGEGVFSEQFF. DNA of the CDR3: TGTGCCAGCAGCTTGGGAGAGGGGGTGTTCAGTGAGCAGTTCTTC.

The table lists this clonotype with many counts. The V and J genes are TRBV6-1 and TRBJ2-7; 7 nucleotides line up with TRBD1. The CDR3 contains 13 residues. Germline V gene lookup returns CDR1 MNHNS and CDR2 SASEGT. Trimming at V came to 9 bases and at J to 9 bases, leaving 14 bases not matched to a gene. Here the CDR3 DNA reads TGTGCCAGTGAGGGGGCCATGGGGGATCTGCAGTACTTC. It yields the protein CASEGAMGDLQYF.

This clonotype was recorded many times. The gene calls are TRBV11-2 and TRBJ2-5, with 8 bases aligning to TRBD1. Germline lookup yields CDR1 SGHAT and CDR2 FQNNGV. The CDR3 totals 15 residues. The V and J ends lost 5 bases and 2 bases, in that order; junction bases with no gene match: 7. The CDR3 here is CASSQGQGWQETQYF. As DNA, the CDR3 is TGTGCCAGCAGCCAAGGACAGGGATGGCAAGAGACCCAGTACTTC.